Presented here are 27 T cell receptor beta chains from one specimen sequenced in a study of OX40 agonist ivuxolimab in advanced cancers. Assay: immunoSEQ multiplex PCR; the TCRdb copy retains only in-frame clones and omits some. The sample gives 100,000 to 150,000 clones, 93% of which show up once; around 0.15% is in the top ten. The source was CD4+ or CD8+ T cells sorted from blood, collected in a trial of the OX40 agonist ivuxolimab. The receptors derive from an adult with an advanced solid tumor such as melanoma, head and neck, liver or kidney cancer.

This chain joins TRBV12-5 and TRBJ2-2; 7 nucleotides line up with TRBD2. The CDR3 spans 15 residues. J lost 4 bases, V lost 6 bases, and 8 bases had no gene match. Germline CDR1 and CDR2: LGHNT and FRNRAP. In DNA form, the CDR3 reads TGTGCTAGTGGCCTAGGAGGGAGGGGCACCGGGGAGCTGTTTTTT. This codes for CASGLGGRGTGELFF.

The J gene is TRBJ2-3, the V gene TRBV6-1; possibly TRBD1 for D (5 bases). Germline CDR1 is MNHNS and CDR2 is SASEGT. V lost 6 bases and J 2 bases, leaving 9 bases between the germline ends. The CDR3 has 13 residues. This CDR3 reads CASSKTDTDTQYF. CDR3 DNA: TGTGCCAGCAGCAAGACAGACACAGATACGCAGTATTTT.

The V and J genes are TRBV6-1 and TRBJ2-7; maybe TRBD2 (6 bases). Germline values: CDR1 MNHNS, CDR2 SASEGT. Deletions cut 5 bases from V and 0 bases from J, with 14 bases between. The length of the CDR3 is 15 residues. The CDR3 nucleotides read TGTGCCAGCAGTCCCCCCCGCGGGGACTCCTACGAGCAGTACTTC. This codes for CASSPPRGDSYEQYF.

CDR3 coding DNA: TGTGCCAGCAGCCCTAGTGGGGGGGTCCAAGAGACCCAGTACTTC. Translating gives CASSPSGGVQETQYF. This sequence joins TRBV9 and TRBJ2-5, with 7 bases matching TRBD2. V shed 4 bases and J 1 base; nucleotides not matched to a gene: 7. The CDR3 contains 15 residues. In germline, CDR1 is SGDLS, CDR2 YYNGEE.

The sample holds one count of this clone. The chain combines TRBV18 with TRBJ2-5, with D maybe TRBD1 (5 bases). The V gene lost 1 base and the J gene lost 3 bases, with 9 bases spanning the gap. Per germline, CDR1 KGHSH and CDR2 LQKENI. The CDR3 sequence is 14 residues long. The CDR3, as DNA: TGTGCCAGCTCACCACGGGGCGGAGAAGAGACCCAGTACTTC. It is translated as CASSPRGGEETQYF.

The chain is built from TRBV7-2 and TRBJ1-6; D is possibly TRBD1 (5 bases). V lost 5 bases, J lost 7 bases, and 12 bases lay in between. The CDR3 is 14 amino acids. Germline V gives CDR1 SGHTA, CDR2 FQGNSA. CDR3 region: CASSPRQLNSPLHF. CDR3 DNA: TGTGCCAGCAGCCCCCGACAGCTAAATTCACCCCTCCACTTT.

The chain joins TRBV27 to TRBJ2-3; no definite D call. The CDR3 runs 13 residues. Per the germline V gene, CDR1 is MNHEY and CDR2 is SMNVEV (reference sequence). V was pared by 3 bases and J by 2 bases, with 6 bases between. The CDR3 DNA follows: TGTGCCAGCAGTTTCCCACCCACAGATACGCAGTATTTT. It encodes CASSFPPTDTQYF.

The chain combines TRBV19 with TRBJ2-7; D not certain. Germline CDR1 reads LNHDA; CDR2 reads SQIVND (reference sequence). This CDR3 contains 17 residues. V lost 3 bases, J lost 2 bases, and 20 bases lay in between. The CDR3 loop reads CASSIRVVGQSTYEQYF. The DNA of the CDR3 is TGTGCCAGTAGTATTAGGGTTGTTGGGCAATCCACCTACGAGCAGTACTTC.

V is TRBV18 and J is TRBJ2-3, with D tentatively TRBD1 or TRBD2 (5 bases each). CDR1 is KGHSH and CDR2 is LQKENI in the germline V gene. The CDR3 totals 13 residues. V was shortened by 3 bases and J by 3 bases, with 7 bases between the two germline ends. CDR3 DNA sequence: TGTGCCAGCTCACCGGGACGGACAGATACGCAGTATTTT. Encoded protein: CASSPGRTDTQYF.

This chain joins TRBV7-6 and TRBJ2-5, with D possibly TRBD1 on 6 matching bases. The CDR3 covers 13 residues. Germline V CDR1 and CDR2: SGHVS, FNYEAQ. V dropped 1 base and J dropped 3 bases, with 6 bases sitting between them. For the CDR3, the DNA is TGTGCCAGCAGCTTAGGGACAGAAGAGACCCAGTACTTC. Protein sequence: CASSLGTEETQYF.

V gene TRBV6-6 combines with J gene TRBJ1-1; D is uncertain. Germline assignment: CDR1 MNHNY and CDR2 SVGAGI (reference sequence). Trimming shortened V by 2 bases and J by 1 base, and 5 bases separated the two germline ends. CDR3 size: 13 residues. The CDR3 spells CASSYRPNTEAFF. For the CDR3, the DNA is TGTGCCAGCAGTTACCGCCCGAACACTGAAGCTTTCTTT.

The chain recombines TRBV30 with TRBJ1-1; 8 bases map to TRBD1. The length of the CDR3 is 14 residues. J was trimmed by 0 bases and V by 3 bases; bases with no gene match: 3. The V gene's germline CDR1 is GTSNPN and CDR2 SVGIG (reference sequence). The CDR3 region has the DNA TGTGCCTGGAGGGCACAGGGGGTGAACACTGAAGCTTTCTTT. Translated: CAWRAQGVNTEAFF.

The chain carries TRBV5-8 and TRBJ2-7; the match to TRBD1 covers 7 bases. The germline V gene has CDR1 SGHTS and CDR2 YDEGEE. This CDR3 has 17 residues. V gave up 0 bases and J gave up 4 bases; unmatched junction bases: 13. The CDR3 nucleotides are TGTGCCAGCAGCTTGGAAAAGGATGTCAGGGGGATGTACGAGCAGTACTTC. Translation gives CASSLEKDVRGMYEQYF.

The chain uses TRBV15 and TRBJ1-4, with TRBD1 as a possible D gene (5 bases). The length of the CDR3 is 16 residues. The germline V gene encodes CDR1 LNHNV and CDR2 YYDKDF (reference sequence). V was pared by 0 bases and J by 2 bases, with 10 bases between. The CDR3: CATSRDVGLTNEKLFF. For the CDR3, the DNA is TGTGCCACCAGCAGAGATGTGGGACTGACTAATGAAAAACTGTTTTTT. The whole variable domain, remainder taken from reference TRBV15 and TRBJ1-4, is DAMVIQNPRYQVTQFGKPVTLSCSQTLNHNVMYWYQQKSSQAPKLLFHYYDKDFNNEADTPDNFQSRRPNTSFCFLDIRSPGLGDTAMYLCATSRDVGLTNEKLFFGSGTQLSVL.

DNA for the CDR3: TGTGCCAGCAGCCCCCGACAGGCGCCGGGGGAGACCCAGTACTTC. Protein product: CASSPRQAPGETQYF. The chain is built from TRBV9 and TRBJ2-5, with a weak D call TRBD1 (6 bases). V was pared by 4 bases and J by 5 bases, with 18 bases between. Germline V gives CDR1 SGDLS, CDR2 YYNGEE. The CDR3 runs to 15 residues.

The gene calls are TRBV19 and TRBJ2-7; tentatively, D is TRBD1 (6 bases). The CDR3 runs to 13 residues. V lost 5 bases, J lost 6 bases, and 14 bases lay in between. In germline, CDR1 is LNHDA, CDR2 SQIVND (reference sequence). CDR3: CASSPSTGGEQYF. CDR3 in DNA: TGTGCCAGTAGTCCCTCGACAGGAGGCGAGCAGTACTTC.

The chain has TRBV30 and TRBJ2-5; 9 bases match TRBD2. This CDR3 region has 16 residues. V lost 0 bases and J lost 5; bases outside the gene matches: 10. Germline CDR1 reads GTSNPN; CDR2 reads SVGIG (reference sequence). This chain's CDR3 is CAWSVWGGGDMETQYF. DNA for the CDR3: TGTGCCTGGAGTGTCTGGGGCGGGGGGGACATGGAGACCCAGTACTTC.

This sequence joins TRBV18 and TRBJ2-1, with 10 positions matching TRBD2. The CDR3 sequence is 16 residues long. CDR1 is KGHSH and CDR2 is LQKENI in the germline V gene. V trimming: 1 base; J trimming: 3 bases; junction bases outside the gene matches: 3. The CDR3 bases are TGTGCCAGCTCACCACAACTAGCGGGGATCTACAATGAGCAGTTCTTC. The encoded protein is CASSPQLAGIYNEQFF. The variable domain in full, with the rest retrieved from reference TRBV18 and TRBJ2-1, is NAGVMQNPRHLVRRRGQEARLRCSPMKGHSHVYWYRQLPEEGLKFMVYLQKENIIDESGMPKERFSAEFPKEGPSILRIQQVVRGDSAAYFCASSPQLAGIYNEQFFGPGTRLTVL.

The CDR3 DNA is TGTGCCAGCAGCTCCGACAGGGAGAACACTGAAGCTTTCTTT. Its protein is CASSSDRENTEAFF. The gene calls are TRBV5-6 and TRBJ1-1, with 7 bases lining up with TRBD1. The J segment lost 1 base and the V segment lost 3 bases, leaving 3 bases of the junction unmatched. The CDR3 has 14 amino acids. Germline assignment: CDR1 SGHDT and CDR2 YYEEEE.

The rearrangement links TRBV5-1 to TRBJ2-3; 8 bases fit TRBD2. The CDR3 covers 14 residues. V lost 7 bases, J lost 2 bases, and 6 bases stayed unmatched. Germline V gives CDR1 SGHRS, CDR2 YFSETQ. CDR3 residues: CASFDGGATDTQYF. The CDR3 DNA is TGCGCCAGCTTTGACGGGGGGGCCACAGATACGCAGTATTTT.

The V and J genes are TRBV28 and TRBJ2-1, with D possibly TRBD1 on 6 matching bases. V was cut by 5 bases and J by 8 bases, with 19 bases left in between. The CDR3 is 15 residues long. Germline CDR1 MDHEN, CDR2 SYDVKM. CDR3 sequence (DNA): TGTGCCAGCAGTACACAGGGCCCTCCGGAAGATGAGCAGTTCTTC. It translates to CASSTQGPPEDEQFF.

This sequence joins TRBV28 and TRBJ2-2; D is tentatively TRBD1 or TRBD2 (5 bases each). The CDR3 spans 15 residues. Per germline, CDR1 MDHEN and CDR2 SYDVKM. Deletions cut 5 bases from V and 7 bases from J, with 17 bases between. The CDR3 DNA is TGTGCCAGCAGTCCCAACAGGCCTCGGGGCGGGGAGCTGTTTTTT. Translating gives CASSPNRPRGGELFF.

The chain employs TRBV28 and TRBJ1-5; tentatively, D is TRBD1 (5 bases). Trimming pared 6 bases from V and 3 bases from J, leaving 9 bases between. Germline CDR1 is MDHEN and CDR2 is SYDVKM. CDR3 size: 13 residues. The CDR3 loop reads CASRGQFNQPQHF. The CDR3 coding sequence is TGTGCCAGCAGGGGGCAGTTCAATCAGCCCCAGCATTTT.

This chain connects TRBV30 to TRBJ2-3, with 7 bases that match TRBD1. V was clipped by 3 bases and J by 2 bases; unmatched bases: 14. Germline V CDR1 and CDR2: GTSNPN, SVGIG (reference sequence). The CDR3 contains 17 residues. The CDR3 bases are TGTGCCTGGAGCCCTAAAGACAGGGTTTCGTTCACAGATACGCAGTATTTT. It codes for CAWSPKDRVSFTDTQYF.

V and J are TRBV4-3 and TRBJ2-5; 9 bases line up with TRBD2. Losses at the gene ends were 4 bases for V and 1 base for J; bases not matched to a gene: 7. Germline CDR1 and CDR2: LGHNA and YSLEER. The CDR3 has 16 amino acids. For the CDR3, the DNA is TGCGCCAGCAGCCCTGGACTAGCGACAATCCAAGAGACCCAGTACTTC. Its translation is CASSPGLATIQETQYF.

The chain uses TRBV6-6 and TRBJ2-5; a possible D gene is TRBD2 (6 bases). The CDR3 extends over 14 amino acids. Per the germline V gene, CDR1 is MNHNY and CDR2 is SVGAGI (reference sequence). Trimming pared 6 bases from V and 3 bases from J, leaving 14 bases between. CDR3 sequence: CASREGPTKETQYF. CDR3 DNA: TGTGCCAGCAGGGAGGGACCGACGAAAGAGACCCAGTACTTC.

V usage is TRBV6-1 and J usage is TRBJ2-6; TRBD1 aligns across 9 bases. There are 19 residues in the CDR3. J gave up 3 bases and V 1 base, and 10 bases lay outside the gene matches. The germline gives CDR1 MNHNS, CDR2 SASEGT. The CDR3 here is CASSEGLDRGYYGANVLTF. CDR3 DNA sequence: TGTGCCAGCAGTGAAGGTCTCGACAGGGGGTATTATGGGGCCAACGTCCTGACTTTC.